Listed here are 4 T cell receptor beta chains from one sample, sequenced in a study of T cells in localized non-small cell lung cancer. TCRdb's copy holds only in-frame clones and misses some; the assay was immunoSEQ multiplex PCR. The table records about 1,300 clones, 20% to 30% of them present only once. The material was lung tumor tissue, obtained before any cancer treatment. These TCRs come from a male donor aged 60 or over with stage I lung adenocarcinoma.

This clone was picked up a small number of times. This chain links TRBV19 with TRBJ2-1; 16 nucleotides agree with TRBD2. Germline assignment: CDR1 LNHDA and CDR2 SQIVND (reference sequence). The junction had 5 bases not matched to a gene; V was cut back by 3 bases and J by 3 bases. The length of the CDR3 is 18 residues. CDR3 bases: TGTGCCAGTAGTATCCCCGGGACTAGCGGGAGGGTCTACAATGAGCAGTTCTTC. As protein: CASSIPGTSGRVYNEQFF.

CDR3 bases: TGTGCCAGCAGCTTAAGCCTAGCGGAGTTGGATGAGCAGTTCTTC. Protein: CASSLSLAELDEQFF. The chain recombines TRBV11-3 with TRBJ2-1; 7 bases are a match to TRBD2. V trimming: 2 bases; J trimming: 8 bases; junction bases outside the gene matches: 9. This CDR3 has 15 amino acids. The germline CDR1 and CDR2 sequences are SGHNT and YENEEA.

V gene TRBV28 combines with J gene TRBJ2-5; 9 bases align to TRBD1. CDR1 and CDR2 (germline): MDHEN, SYDVKM. V gave up 6 bases and J gave up 2 bases; unmatched junction bases: 10. CDR3 size: 16 residues. CDR3 sequence: CASRDSGTGNQETQYF. CDR3 nucleotide sequence: TGTGCCAGCAGGGATTCCGGGACAGGGAATCAAGAGACCCAGTACTTC.

The gene calls are TRBV6-8 and TRBJ1-4, with D uncertain. There are 12 residues in the CDR3. V was shortened by 5 bases and J by 6 bases, with 7 bases between the two germline ends. Germline V gene lookup returns CDR1 MNHGY and CDR2 SAAAGT. The CDR3 nucleotides are TGTGCCAGCAGTGCCTCTGATGAAAAACTGTTTTTT. Its protein product is CASSASDEKLFF.